Listed below are T cell receptor beta chains from one sample, sequenced in a study of T cell responses to AZD1222 COVID-19 vaccine. Here immunoSEQ multiplex PCR was the method, and the copy in TCRdb shows in-frame clones only, minus some. The data contain over 70,000 clones, around 80% of them singletons. This specimen consisted of peripheral blood, obtained 28 days after the second dose of the MenACWY control vaccine. These receptors were obtained from an adult who received the MenACWY meningococcal vaccine as a control. Both conserved end residues are part of each CDR3. The order of the fields is V gene, J gene, D gene, clone size, CDR3 DNA, CDR3 protein. D genes are given only for firm matches. The size field is filled for only some rows; it gives once, few, many or a size class.

V: TRBV19; J: TRBJ1-2; D: .; size: once; DNA: TGTGCCAGTACCCCCCAGGCCGATTATAACTATGGCTACACCTTC; CDR3: CASTPQADYNYGYTF
V: TRBV19; J: TRBJ1-5; D: .; size: .; DNA: TGTGCCAGTAGTATAGGTTGGGGGTGGCCCCAGCATTTT; CDR3: CASSIGWGWPQHF
V: TRBV5-1; J: TRBJ2-1; D: TRBD2; size: once; DNA: TGCGCCAGCAGCTTAGCGGGAGCATCGAATGAGCAGTTCTTC; CDR3: CASSLAGASNEQFF
V: TRBV7-8; J: TRBJ2-5; D: .; size: .; DNA: TGTGCCAGCAGCCTCTCTTCTAGCGCGGAGACCCAGTACTTC; CDR3: CASSLSSSAETQYF
V: TRBV7-8; J: TRBJ1-5; D: .; size: .; DNA: TGTGCCAGCAGCTTAAGTGAGGGTCAGCCCCAGCATTTT; CDR3: CASSLSEGQPQHF
V: TRBV9; J: TRBJ2-7; D: .; size: .; DNA: TGTGCCAGCAGCGTAGGAGGCAGTTCTCGGGAGCAGTACTTC; CDR3: CASSVGGSSREQYF
V: TRBV10-3; J: TRBJ1-1; D: .; size: .; DNA: TGTGCCACCACAGGGCGTTTGGACACTGAAGCTTTCTTT; CDR3: CATTGRLDTEAFF
V: TRBV4-2; J: TRBJ2-1; D: TRBD2; size: once; DNA: TGTGCCAGCAGCCCTGGGGCTAGCGGGGGAGACAATGAGCAGTTCTTC; CDR3: CASSPGASGGDNEQFF
V: TRBV2; J: TRBJ2-1; D: TRBD1; size: .; DNA: TGTGCCAGCAGGGCTGACAGGGGTGCCTACAATGAGCAGTTCTTC; CDR3: CASRADRGAYNEQFF
V: TRBV5-1; J: TRBJ1-3; D: TRBD1; size: .; DNA: TGCGCCAGCAGCTGGACAGGGGCCGGAAACACCATATATTTT; CDR3: CASSWTGAGNTIYF
V: TRBV7-8; J: TRBJ2-5; D: TRBD1; size: .; DNA: TGTGCCAGCAGCTTAGCTGGACAGGGGCTGGAGACCCAGTACTTC; CDR3: CASSLAGQGLETQYF
V: TRBV6-5; J: TRBJ1-2; D: .; size: .; DNA: TGTGCCAGCAGTAGACTGGGGGACACCCACTGGGGCTACACCTTC; CDR3: CASSRLGDTHWGYTF
V: TRBV3-1/TRBV3-2; J: TRBJ1-2; D: TRBD1; size: .; DNA: TGTGCCAGCAGCCAATCCCCAGGGGGCAACCATGGCTACACCTTC; CDR3: CASSQSPGGNHGYTF